This T cell receptor beta chain was profiled in a study of blood T cell repertoires in COVID-19. Study details: Acute-phase and convalescent COVID-19 samples originated in the United States, Italy and Spain. The analysed material was cDNA or gDNA that came from T cells, B-cell-depleted T cells, or PBMCs.

Germline V gives CDR1 SGHRS, CDR2 YFSETQ. V lost 4 bases and J lost 1, with 10 bases in between. The CDR3 totals 14 residues. In the source study's methods: Counts of nucleated cells, estimated from reference gene primer amplification, were obtained. Sequenced by immunoSEQ multiplex PCR; TCRdb stores in-frame clones only, minus some. V, J and clone size are those of that table, while D and trimming were read from the DNA. The table shows 240,000 or so clones, with about nine tenths occurring only once. The material sequenced was peripheral blood. The chain combines TRBV5-1 with TRBJ2-3; perhaps TRBD1 as D (5 bases). The TCR sequence derives from a man between 60 and 75 years old who had recovered from COVID-19. The CDR3 nucleotides are TGCGCCAGCAGCCCACTGACAGGCACAGATACGCAGTATTTT. Its translation is CASSPLTGTDTQYF.